This TCR beta chain came from a study of OX40 agonist ivuxolimab in advanced cancers. Looking at the study overall: The patients received agonistic anti-OX40 (CD134) antibody ivuxolimab. All patients had ivuxolimab intravenously every 2 weeks at 0.01 to 10 mg/kg.

Produced via immunoSEQ multiplex PCR; TCRdb's table is partial and in-frame only. The repertoire includes around 80,000 clones, around 86% of them detected once, and 0.8% to 1% sits in the top ten. Patients with a history of autoimmune disease or on systemic immunosuppression were excluded. CDR3 size: 15 residues. V was trimmed by 2 bases and J by 0 bases, leaving 10 bases between them. Germline CDR1 is MRHNA and CDR2 is SNTAGT. The rearrangement uses TRBV6-4 and TRBJ1-2; unclear D gene. The source material was CD4+ or CD8+ T cells sorted from blood, sampled in a trial of the OX40 agonist ivuxolimab. The receptor was isolated from an adult with an advanced solid tumor such as melanoma, head and neck, liver or kidney cancer. CDR3 nucleotide sequence: TGTGCCAGCAGTGACACGGGTAGTTCTAACTATGGCTACACCTTC. As protein: CASSDTGSSNYGYTF.